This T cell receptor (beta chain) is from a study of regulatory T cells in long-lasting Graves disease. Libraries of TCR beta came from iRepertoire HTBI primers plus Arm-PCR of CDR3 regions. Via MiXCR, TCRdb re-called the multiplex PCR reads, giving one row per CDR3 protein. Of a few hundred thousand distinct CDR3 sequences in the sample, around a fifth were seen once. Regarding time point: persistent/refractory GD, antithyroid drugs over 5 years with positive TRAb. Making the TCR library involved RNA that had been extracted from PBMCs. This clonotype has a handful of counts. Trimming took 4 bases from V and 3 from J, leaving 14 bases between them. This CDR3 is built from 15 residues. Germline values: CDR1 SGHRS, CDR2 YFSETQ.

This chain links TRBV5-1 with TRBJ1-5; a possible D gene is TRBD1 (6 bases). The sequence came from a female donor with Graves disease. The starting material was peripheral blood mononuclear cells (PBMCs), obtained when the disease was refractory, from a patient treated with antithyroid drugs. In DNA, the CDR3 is TGCGCCAGCAGCGTCTCCGGGACACCCAATCAGCCCCAGCATTTT. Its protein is CASSVSGTPNQPQHF.